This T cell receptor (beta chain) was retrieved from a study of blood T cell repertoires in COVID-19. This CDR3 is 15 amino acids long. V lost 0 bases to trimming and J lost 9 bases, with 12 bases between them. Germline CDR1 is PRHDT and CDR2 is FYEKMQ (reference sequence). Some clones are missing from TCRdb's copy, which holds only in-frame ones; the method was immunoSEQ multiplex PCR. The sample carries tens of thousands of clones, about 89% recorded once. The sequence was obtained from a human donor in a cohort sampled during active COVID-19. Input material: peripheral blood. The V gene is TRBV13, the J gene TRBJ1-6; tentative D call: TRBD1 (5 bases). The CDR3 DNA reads TGTGCCAGCAGCTTAGGGGCCGGCGGGGCTTCACCCCTCCACTTT. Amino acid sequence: CASSLGAGGASPLHF.